A selection of T cell receptor beta chains follows, all from one sample in a study of technical replicates of blood from several donors. Clones were read by immunoSEQ multiplex PCR, and TCRdb kept only the in-frame ones, dropping some. The data hold approximately 92,000 clones, with 95% observed a single time. Sequencing input: T cells isolated from PBMCs. These receptor sequences come from a human donor in good health. Both conserved end residues are part of each CDR3. D genes are given only for firm matches. Clone size is given for some rows only: seen once, a few or many times, or a class if the clone is expanded.

v_call	d_call	j_call	clone_size	cdr3_nt	cdr3_aa
TRBV5-1	NA	TRBJ1-1	NA	TGCGCCAGCAGACGACAGCAAGAAGCTTTCTTT	CASRRQQEAFF
TRBV6-5	NA	TRBJ2-1	NA	TGTGCCAGCAGTTATAGCGACATTAAGTACAATGAGCAGTTCTTC	CASSYSDIKYNEQFF
TRBV5-4	NA	TRBJ2-3	NA	TGTGCCAGCAGCTTGTTGGAGGGAGATACGCAGTATTTT	CASSLLEGDTQYF
TRBV4-2	NA	TRBJ2-7	NA	TGTGCCAGCAGCCAAGTCTTCCTTCCAGGGTCCCACGAGCAGTACTTC	CASSQVFLPGSHEQYF
TRBV7-3	NA	TRBJ1-1	NA	TGTGCCAGCAGAGGAGGGGCGGCGAACACTGAAGCTTTCTTT	CASRGGAANTEAFF
TRBV9	NA	TRBJ2-2	NA	TGTGCCAGCAGCGTACTGACCGGGGAGCTGTTTTTT	CASSVLTGELFF
TRBV28	NA	TRBJ1-1	NA	TGTGCCAGCAGTTCCCCGGGGGTGAACACTGAAGCTTTCTTT	CASSSPGVNTEAFF
TRBV6-5	NA	TRBJ1-1	NA	TGTGCCAGCAGTTACGAAGGGGGGGCGAACACTGAAGCTTTCTTT	CASSYEGGANTEAFF
TRBV6-5	TRBD1	TRBJ1-3	NA	TGTGCCAGCAGTTTGGACAGGGGGCCTGGAAACACCATATATTTT	CASSLDRGPGNTIYF
TRBV18	TRBD2	TRBJ2-7	NA	TGTGCCAGCTCACCAGCTAGCGGGAGCTCCTACGAGCAGTACTTC	CASSPASGSSYEQYF
TRBV30	TRBD1	TRBJ2-7	NA	TGTGCCTGGGACAGGGGGAAAACGTACGAGCAGTACTTC	CAWDRGKTYEQYF
TRBV5-1	NA	TRBJ2-2	NA	TGCGCCAGCAGCGCCGGACTGACAATGAACACCGGGGAGCTGTTTTTT	CASSAGLTMNTGELFF
TRBV5-8	NA	TRBJ1-5	NA	TGTGCCAGCAGCTTTGCAGGGCCGGGCAATCAGCCCCAGCATTTT	CASSFAGPGNQPQHF
TRBV9	TRBD2	TRBJ2-3	NA	TGTGCCAGCAGCGTAGGGGCTAGCGGGAGGACAGATACGCAGTATTTT	CASSVGASGRTDTQYF
TRBV18	NA	TRBJ2-2	NA	TGTGCCAGCTCACCAACTACTAGAACCGGGGAGCTGTTTTTT	CASSPTTRTGELFF
TRBV27	NA	TRBJ1-5	NA	TGTGCCAGCAGTGGGACAACGGGGCAGCCCCAGCATTTT	CASSGTTGQPQHF
TRBV30	TRBD2	TRBJ2-3	NA	TGTGCCCGGCTAGCGGGAGTCGGCACAGATACGCAGTATTTT	CARLAGVGTDTQYF
TRBV2	TRBD1	TRBJ2-7	NA	TGTGCCAGCAGCGACGGTGTGGGGGACAGGGAGCAGTACTTC	CASSDGVGDREQYF
TRBV19	NA	TRBJ1-5	NA	TGTGCCAGTAGTCCGTCCCAGAATAGCAATCAGCCCCAGCATTTT	CASSPSQNSNQPQHF
TRBV11-3	NA	TRBJ2-1	NA	TGTGCCAGCAGCTTTAAGCGGCCCAGCTACAATGAGCAGTTCTTC	CASSFKRPSYNEQFF
TRBV5-1	NA	TRBJ2-5	once	TGCGCCAGCACCCCGCCCGGGGGCCAAGAGACCCAGTACTTC	CASTPPGGQETQYF
TRBV27	TRBD1	TRBJ1-1	NA	TGTGCCAGCAGTTTAGAGGGACAGGGGAAAGCTTTCTTT	CASSLEGQGKAFF
TRBV10-3	NA	TRBJ2-5	NA	TGTGCCATCAGTGAGTCGACAGCACCAGAGACCCAGTACTTC	CAISESTAPETQYF
TRBV9	TRBD1	TRBJ1-3	NA	TGTGCCAGCAGCGTAGGGTCGGGACAGGGAAACACCATATATTTT	CASSVGSGQGNTIYF
TRBV5-1	NA	TRBJ2-5	once	TGCGCCAGCAGGGCAGATCCGCAAGAGACCCAGTACTTC	CASRADPQETQYF
TRBV10-1	TRBD1	TRBJ1-1	NA	TGCGCCAGCAGTGGGACAGGGCGGGGTACTGAAGCTTTCTTT	CASSGTGRGTEAFF
TRBV7-3	TRBD2	TRBJ2-2	NA	TGTGCCAGCAGCTCCCCTGGGACTAGCAGCACCGGGGAGCTGTTTTTT	CASSSPGTSSTGELFF
TRBV30	TRBD2	TRBJ2-1	NA	TGTGCCTCCCCTAAACTAGCGGGACCCTCCTACAATGAGCAGTTCTTC	CASPKLAGPSYNEQFF
TRBV30	TRBD1	TRBJ2-5	NA	TGTGCCTGGAGTGGGTTAGACAGGGTTCGGGAGACCCAGTACTTC	CAWSGLDRVRETQYF
TRBV11-3	TRBD1	TRBJ1-2	NA	TGTGCCAGCAGCTTTGGGACAGTCGTTGGCTACACCTTC	CASSFGTVVGYTF
TRBV6-1	NA	TRBJ1-1	NA	TGTGCCAGCAGGTCAGGGGAACCTAACACTGAAGCTTTCTTT	CASRSGEPNTEAFF
TRBV7-9	NA	TRBJ2-7	NA	TGTGCCAGCAGCCAAGGGGTTAGCTGGTCCTACGAGCAGTACTTC	CASSQGVSWSYEQYF
TRBV19	NA	TRBJ2-5	once	TGTGCCAGTAGTGGGGCAGGGGTTTCGGGAGAGACCCAGTACTTC	CASSGAGVSGETQYF
TRBV13	TRBD2	TRBJ2-7	NA	TGTGCCAGCAGCACAAAAGAGGGACTAGCGGGAGTCCCCTACGAGCAGTACTTC	CASSTKEGLAGVPYEQYF
TRBV28	NA	TRBJ2-7	NA	TGTGCCAGCAGTTTATTCGGCTACGAGCAGTACTTC	CASSLFGYEQYF
TRBV7-7	NA	TRBJ2-5	once	TGTGCTAGCAGCTTATCTCCAGGGAGGGAGACCCAGTACTTC	CASSLSPGRETQYF
TRBV28	TRBD1	TRBJ1-2	NA	TGTGCCAGCAGTTTAGCCCCCCAGACAGGGCACTATGGCTACACCTTC	CASSLAPQTGHYGYTF
TRBV6-7	TRBD2	TRBJ2-7	NA	TGTGCCAGCAGTTCCGGGACTAGCGGGTTCTACGAGCAGTACTTC	CASSSGTSGFYEQYF
TRBV7-9	NA	TRBJ1-4	NA	TGTGCCAGCAGCTTAGTAGGGCCGGCAGGGGCCGGAGAAAAACTGTTTTTT	CASSLVGPAGAGEKLFF
TRBV2	NA	TRBJ2-1	NA	TGTGTCCGCCGGGAGTACAATGAGCAGTTCTTC	CVRREYNEQFF
TRBV11-2	NA	TRBJ1-4	NA	TGTGCCAGCAGCTTAGCGGAGGAAAAACTGTTTTTT	CASSLAEEKLFF
TRBV27	NA	TRBJ1-4	NA	TGTGCCAGCAGTCCGCCGGGGGGGGTGCGTGAAAAACTGTTTTTT	CASSPPGGVREKLFF
TRBV4-3	TRBD1	TRBJ1-1	NA	TGCGCCAGCAGCCAAGATATCGGACAGGGGAACACTGAAGCTTTCTTT	CASSQDIGQGNTEAFF
TRBV11-3	NA	TRBJ1-5	NA	TGTGCCAGCAGCCTAGACGGAGGTAATCAGCCCCAGCATTTT	CASSLDGGNQPQHF
TRBV11-3	NA	TRBJ1-1	NA	TGTGCCAGCAGCTTATTGGGGGCTAACACTGAAGCTTTCTTT	CASSLLGANTEAFF
TRBV7-3	NA	TRBJ1-5	NA	TGTGCCAGCAGCTTAAGCCCCGGGGGGAATCAGCCCCAGCATTTT	CASSLSPGGNQPQHF
TRBV4-3	TRBD2	TRBJ2-3	NA	TGCGCCAGCAGCCCCCTAGCGGGAGCTACAGATACGCAGTATTTT	CASSPLAGATDTQYF
TRBV2	TRBD1	TRBJ1-2	NA	TGTGCCAGTACAGGGGGCCTCTATGGCTACACCTTC	CASTGGLYGYTF
TRBV29-1	NA	TRBJ2-2	NA	TGCAGCGTTGTCCAGGGTGGCACCGGGGAGCTGTTTTTT	CSVVQGGTGELFF
TRBV28	TRBD2	TRBJ2-1	NA	TGTGCCAGCAGTTTTGCGGGAGGGCCTAGAAATGAGCAGTTCTTC	CASSFAGGPRNEQFF
TRBV14	TRBD1	TRBJ2-7	NA	TGTGCCAGCAGCCCCGGACAGGGTTCCTACGAGCAGTACTTC	CASSPGQGSYEQYF
TRBV27	TRBD1	TRBJ1-1	few	TGTGCCAGCAGTTTAGTCGGGACAGGGGGCTTCAACACTGAAGCTTTCTTT	CASSLVGTGGFNTEAFF